These 28 T cell receptor beta chains originate from one sample sequenced in a study of cytomegalovirus exposure and HLA in healthy donors. PCR was performed using 60 Vbeta and 13 Jbeta primers. The protocol was immunoSEQ multiplex PCR, while the TCRdb copy is restricted to in-frame clones and leaves out a portion. The sample carries over 100,000 clones, approximately 70% recorded once. The sample consisted of PBMCs. Receptors originate from a man aged 25 to 45 in good health and CMV-seropositive.

The V call is TRBV19, the J call TRBJ2-3; maybe TRBD2 (6 bases). Deletions cut 4 bases from V and 2 bases from J, with 13 bases between. This CDR3 region has 15 residues. The V gene's germline CDR1 is LNHDA and CDR2 SQIVND (reference sequence). The CDR3 region has the DNA TGTGCCAGTAGTACCCGGGAGAGCTCCACAGATACGCAGTATTTT. This translates into CASSTRESSTDTQYF.

This clone has a handful of counts. The chain links TRBV9 to TRBJ1-1; 7 positions agree with TRBD1. The germline gives CDR1 SGDLS, CDR2 YYNGEE. The CDR3 spans 13 residues. J gave up 3 bases and V 3 bases, and 2 bases lay outside the gene matches. In DNA form, the CDR3 reads TGTGCCAGCAGCGGCGACAGGGACACTGAAGCTTTCTTT. Translation: CASSGDRDTEAFF.

The chain carries TRBV5-5 and TRBJ2-7; TRBD1 might be the D (6 bases). V lost 3 bases, J lost 4 bases, and 11 bases lay in between. Germline assignment: CDR1 SGHKS and CDR2 YYEKEE (reference sequence). The CDR3 runs 13 residues. The CDR3 spells CASSWDILYEQYF. In DNA, the CDR3 is TGTGCCAGCAGCTGGGACATTCTATACGAGCAGTACTTC.

This clone was counted between two and nine times. The chain links TRBV10-1 to TRBJ2-3, with D unclear. The CDR3 is 13 residues long. From germline, CDR1 is WNHNN and CDR2 SYGVQD (reference sequence). V lost 0 bases to trimming and J lost 6 bases, with 7 bases between them. DNA of the CDR3: TGCGCCAGCAGTGAGTCAAACCGGGATACGCAGTATTTT. Translated, it gives CASSESNRDTQYF.

The rearrangement links TRBV6-5 to TRBJ2-7; tentative D call: TRBD1 (6 bases). The CDR3 is 13 residues long. CDR1 and CDR2 from the germline V gene are MNHEY and SVGAGI. CDR3 DNA: TGTGCCGGCAGTGCTTTTAGGGGGTACGAGCAGTACGTC. It translates to CAGSAFRGYEQYV.

The CDR3 sequence is CASSKANGQTSAGELFF. The CDR3 nucleotides are TGTGCCAGCAGCAAAGCGAACGGACAGACCTCCGCCGGGGAGCTGTTTTTT. This chain joins TRBV21-1 and TRBJ2-2; TRBD1 is the table's D call and was not checked against the DNA. TRBV21-1 is a pseudogene segment. The CDR3 is made up of 17 amino acids.

J is TRBJ1-1 and V is TRBV15; D is ambiguous. The CDR3 is 15 amino acids. With 1 base removed from V and 4 bases from J, the gap between germline ends came to 13 bases. Per germline, CDR1 LNHNV and CDR2 YYDKDF (reference sequence). CDR3 loop: CATSRVPGGGTEAFF. The CDR3 coding sequence is TGTGCCACCAGCAGAGTCCCCGGTGGAGGCACTGAAGCTTTCTTT.

In this sample, this clone turned up a few times. The chain combines TRBV4-1 with TRBJ1-3; D remains unclear. There are 15 residues in the CDR3. The germline gives CDR1 MGHRA, CDR2 YSYEKL. V lost 2 bases and J lost 4, with 12 bases in between. The CDR3 DNA follows: TGCGCCAGCAGCCAAAGGAGGCTGGGCGGAAACACCATATATTTT. Protein: CASSQRRLGGNTIYF.

V is TRBV5-1 and J is TRBJ2-2; 7 nucleotides match TRBD1. V dropped 2 bases and J dropped 1; count of bases not matched to a gene: 2. The length of the CDR3 is 15 residues. CDR1 SGHRS and CDR2 YFSETQ come from the germline V gene. The CDR3 loop is CASSFRQGNTGELFF. Here the CDR3 DNA reads TGCGCCAGCAGCTTCCGACAGGGGAACACCGGGGAGCTGTTTTTT.

The CDR3 sequence: CASSPSGGWETQYF. DNA for the CDR3: TGTGCCAGCAGTCCTAGCGGGGGCTGGGAGACCCAGTACTTC. The J gene is TRBJ2-5, the V gene TRBV6-1, with TRBD2 matching 10 bases. Looked up from germline, CDR1 is MNHNS and CDR2 is SASEGT. This CDR3 spans 14 amino acids. The trim removed 5 bases at V and 5 bases at J, leaving 5 bases unmatched.

The rearrangement uses TRBV19 and TRBJ1-2; 11 nucleotides align to TRBD1. The junction had 3 bases not matched to a gene; V was cut back by 7 bases and J by 2 bases. This CDR3 contains 14 residues. Germline V gene data show CDR1 as LNHDA and CDR2 as SQIVND (reference sequence). CDR3 sequence: CASKRDRGNYGYTF. CDR3 coding DNA: TGTGCCAGTAAGCGGGACAGGGGGAACTATGGCTACACCTTC.

J is TRBJ2-1 and V is TRBV14, with D unclear. The germline gives CDR1 SGHDN, CDR2 FVKESK. V lost 6 bases to trimming and J lost 0 bases, with 9 bases between them. There are 14 residues in the CDR3. CDR3 DNA sequence: TGTGCCAGCAGGCCCTCTAGCTCCTACAATGAGCAGTTCTTC. This gives the protein CASRPSSSYNEQFF. Complete variable domain (other parts from reference TRBV14 and TRBJ2-1): EAGVTQFPSHSVIEKGQTVTLRCDPISGHDNLYWYRRVMGKEIKFLLHFVKESKQDESGMPNNRFLAERTGGTYSTLKVQPAELEDSGVYFCASRPSSSYNEQFFGPGTRLTVL.

The sample holds a few counts of this clone. Written as DNA, the CDR3 is TGTGCCAGCACGGAAACCCCAGGGACTGGAAACACCATATATTTT. Its protein is CASTETPGTGNTIYF. The rearrangement joins TRBV9 to TRBJ1-3; a possible D gene is TRBD1 (5 bases). This CDR3 has 15 residues. Trimming cost V 6 bases and J 2 bases, with 15 bases left between them. Per germline, CDR1 SGDLS and CDR2 YYNGEE.

In its sample, this clone was seen once. The genes are TRBV4-3 and TRBJ2-3; 10 bases fit TRBD2. CDR3 length: 17 amino acids. In germline, CDR1 is LGHNA, CDR2 YSLEER. The ends lost 1 base at V and 2 bases at J; junction bases unmatched: 6. The CDR3 DNA is TGCGCCAGCAGCCAAGGCTCGACTAGCGGGTTCACAGATACGCAGTATTTT. Translating it yields CASSQGSTSGFTDTQYF.

This clone was observed a handful of times. The chain is built from TRBV29-1 and TRBJ2-3; D gene unclear. The CDR3 contains 15 residues. V was pared by 4 bases and J by 2 bases, with 16 bases between. Germline V gene data show CDR1 as SQVTM and CDR2 as ANQGSEA. CDR3 bases: TGCAGCGTTGTTGTACCCATTACTTCCACAGATACGCAGTATTTT. Its translation: CSVVVPITSTDTQYF.

The rearrangement uses TRBV11-2 and TRBJ2-3, with a tentative D call TRBD2 (6 bases). Trimming stripped 1 base from V and 5 bases from J, with 19 bases between. Germline CDR1 SGHAT, CDR2 FQNNGV. The CDR3 totals 17 residues. The CDR3 spells CASSLVRGRGLRDTQYF. The DNA for the CDR3 is TGTGCCAGCAGCTTAGTCCGTGGGCGGGGTTTGAGAGATACGCAGTATTTT.

The chain recombines TRBV5-4 with TRBJ2-2; 12 nucleotides align to TRBD2. V trimming: 0 bases; J trimming: 6 bases; junction bases outside the gene matches: 3. CDR3 length equals 16 residues. Germline CDR1 and CDR2: SGHNT and YYREEE (reference sequence). The CDR3 DNA reads as TGTGCCAGCAGCTTGGGACTAGCGGGAGATTCCGGGGAGCTGTTTTTT. This translates into CASSLGLAGDSGELFF.

This chain connects TRBV7-3 to TRBJ2-5; perhaps TRBD2 as D (6 bases). The CDR3 consists of 15 residues. V lost 3 bases to trimming and J lost 0 bases, with 11 bases between them. Per germline, CDR1 SGHTA and CDR2 FQGTGA. The CDR3 nucleotides are TGTGCCAGCAGCTTGGGACGGGGGTACCAAGAGACCCAGTACTTC. This encodes CASSLGRGYQETQYF.

This sequence joins TRBV28 and TRBJ2-7; 9 positions agree with TRBD1. V lost 7 bases to trimming and J lost 2 bases; unmatched junction nucleotides: 12. Germline assignment: CDR1 MDHEN and CDR2 SYDVKM. This CDR3 region has 16 residues. The CDR3 region has the DNA TGTGCCAGCACTTCTGGGACAGGGAGCTCTCCCTACGAGCAGTACGTC. Translating it yields CASTSGTGSSPYEQYV.

The table lists this clone with a few counts. This chain links TRBV7-9 with TRBJ2-1; TRBD2 matches at 10 bases. Germline values: CDR1 SEHNR, CDR2 FQNEAQ (reference sequence). After removal of 7 bases from V and 5 bases from J, the junction contained 14 bases not matched to a gene. The CDR3 contains 17 residues. CDR3 coding DNA: TGTGCCAGCACACTTATTGAGGGACTAGCGCAAAACAATGAGCAGTTCTTC. This translates into CASTLIEGLAQNNEQFF.

The chain uses TRBV30 and TRBJ1-1, with 8 bases lining up with TRBD1. This CDR3 comprises 13 residues. After removal of 1 base from V and 5 bases from J, the junction contained 3 bases not matched to a gene. Germline CDR1 and CDR2: GTSNPN and SVGIG (reference sequence). The CDR3 nucleotides are TGTGCCTGGAGTGAGACAGGGGATACTGAAGCTTTCTTT. It specifies CAWSETGDTEAFF. Supplemented by reference TRBV30 and TRBJ1-1, the full variable domain reads SQTIHQWPATLVQPVGSPLSLECTVEGTSNPNLYWYRQAAGRGLQLLFYSVGIGQISSEVPQNLSASRPQDRQFILSSKKLLLSDSGFYLCAWSETGDTEAFFGQGTRLTVV.

This chain uses TRBV7-2 with TRBJ1-5; D is unclear. Germline V CDR1 and CDR2: SGHTA, FQGNSA. The CDR3 length is 16 residues. The ends were cut back, 1 base at V and 1 base at J, with 11 bases in the middle. The CDR3 DNA sequence: TGTGCCAGCAGCTTAGACGGTCAATCGAGCAATCAGCCCCAGCATTTT. Protein product: CASSLDGQSSNQPQHF.

The chain links TRBV5-4 to TRBJ2-7; 9 nucleotides line up with TRBD1. The length of the CDR3 is 14 residues. J lost 3 bases, V lost 2 bases, and 3 bases had no gene match. CDR1 is SGHNT, CDR2 YYREEE, per germline (reference sequence). The CDR3 region has the DNA TGTGCCAGCAGCTTCGGACAGGGGAGCTACGAGCAGTACGTC. Protein sequence: CASSFGQGSYEQYV.

The genes are TRBV4-1 and TRBJ2-7, with 10 positions matching TRBD1. Germline V CDR1 and CDR2: MGHRA, YSYEKL. The CDR3 sequence is 15 residues long. V shed 4 bases and J 6 bases; nucleotides not matched to a gene: 9. This CDR3 reads CASSLPGQGNSEQYF. CDR3 sequence (DNA): TGCGCCAGCAGCCTACCGGGACAGGGGAACAGCGAGCAGTACTTC.

The V call is TRBV10-1, the J call TRBJ2-3; weak D call: TRBD2 (6 bases). V was pared by 0 bases and J by 3 bases, with 13 bases between. CDR1 and CDR2 from the germline V gene are WNHNN and SYGVQD (reference sequence). The CDR3 runs to 16 residues. The DNA of the CDR3 is TGCGCCAGCAGTGAGTCGGAGCTAGGAGGGACAGATACGCAGTATTTT. It yields the protein CASSESELGGTDTQYF.

The J gene is TRBJ2-3, the V gene TRBV7-9; 7 nucleotides align to TRBD2. Germline CDR1 and CDR2: SEHNR and FQNEAQ (reference sequence). This CDR3 is built from 17 residues. V trimming: 1 base; J trimming: 3 bases; junction bases outside the gene matches: 10. The CDR3 is CASSLGPGLAATDTQYF. CDR3 bases: TGTGCCAGCAGCTTAGGCCCGGGGCTAGCGGCTACAGATACGCAGTATTTT.

The chain has TRBV21-1 and TRBJ2-1; the table assigns TRBD2, which was not confirmed against the DNA. TRBV21-1 is a pseudogene. The CDR3 totals 18 residues. The CDR3 reads CASSKVTSGIAANNEQFF. Written as DNA, the CDR3 is TGTGCCAGCAGCAAAGTAACTAGCGGGATTGCTGCCAACAATGAGCAGTTCTTC.

J is TRBJ2-5 and V is TRBV30; 7 positions match TRBD2. CDR3 length: 12 amino acids. Germline V gene data show CDR1 as GTSNPN and CDR2 as SVGIG (reference sequence). The V segment lost 0 bases and the J segment 9 bases; nucleotides outside the gene matches: 4. DNA for the CDR3: TGTGCCTGGAGTGTAGACCTAGCGGCCCAGTACTTC. Protein product: CAWSVDLAAQYF. Complete variable domain (other parts from reference TRBV30 and TRBJ2-5): SQTIHQWPATLVQPVGSPLSLECTVEGTSNPNLYWYRQAAGRGLQLLFYSVGIGQISSEVPQNLSASRPQDRQFILSSKKLLLSDSGFYLCAWSVDLAAQYFGPGTRLLVL.